The subject of this entry is one T cell receptor beta chain. The antigen remains undetermined. Mismatch with germline at one junction end may stem from a read error. With a J-beta primer mix and a sample-barcoded 5' primer, a second PCR ran 7 to 11 cycles. A single record per CDR3 protein comes from TCRdb applying MiXCR to the 5' RACE reads. Seen here are over 600,000 distinct CDR3 sequences, 56% observed once, and the top ten hold roughly 25%. The data derive from a study of blood T cells in healthy people across ages. This CDR3 is 13 amino acids long. The germline gives CDR1 SGHAT, CDR2 FQDESV (reference sequence). General observations from the study: Long-lived donors exceeded aged donors in naive CD4+ cells and diversity.

Collection of 9.5 to 10 milliliters of peripheral blood was performed for each donor. The sequence came from a man aged 40-50 years in good health. The chain combines TRBV11-1 with TRBJ2-1; D gene ambiguous. The material sequenced was blood. For the CDR3, the DNA is TGTGCCAGCAGCTTAGTGCGCTACAGTGAGCAGTTCTTC. This encodes CASSLVRYSEQFF.